A single sample is the source of the 2 T cell receptor beta chains below, sequenced in a study of T-cell memory formation after mild COVID-19 (dated by TCRdb to about 2021). The library was prepared using 5' RACE. TCRdb lists the instrument as Illumina NovaSeq 6000. Clones were called with MiXCR by TCRdb after fastp trimmed the public reads at Q25, and only in-frame beta chains were retained. Each record represents a unique CDR3 protein, reported with the most common genes and DNA among its rows. The sample yields approximately 150,000 distinct CDR3 sequences; roughly 15% were counted once. 13% to 15% of the sample is in the top ten clones. Sequencing was performed on PBMCs or a T cell subset sorted from them (not recorded which). The receptors come from an adult woman who had mild COVID-19 (a few samples of this study predate the infection). The sample titles of this study are shuffled in the database, so cell type and time point are left out; the donor was told from shared clones.

This sequence joins TRBV7-2 and TRBJ2-7; D is possibly TRBD1 or TRBD2 (5 bases each). Germline values: CDR1 SGHTA, CDR2 FQGNSA. The germline V and J ends were trimmed by 1 base and 3 bases, with 16 bases remaining between them. The CDR3 loop spans 16 amino acids. Here the CDR3 reads CASSLEFRDAYYEQYF. In DNA form, the CDR3 reads TGTGCCAGCAGCTTAGAATTCCGGGACGCTTACTACGAGCAGTACTTC.

As concerns this clonotype: A junction boundary mismatches the germline segment, possibly from a read error. The rearrangement uses TRBV6-1 and TRBJ1-5; 7 bases map to TRBD1. The germline gives CDR1 MNHNS, CDR2 SASEGT. The CDR3 sequence is 14 residues long. The CDR3: CASTEHRGLQPQHF. The CDR3 nucleotides are TGTGCCAGCACTGAACACAGGGGACTTCAGCCCCAGCATTTT.